The rows below give T cell receptor beta chains drawn from one sample of a study of blood T cell repertoires in COVID-19. Assay: immunoSEQ multiplex PCR; the TCRdb copy retains only in-frame clones and omits some. The profile covers almost 85,000 clones, with approximately 90% appearing a single time and more than 0.9% taken by the ten largest. The sample consisted of PBMCs or T cells enriched from blood (not recorded which). The receptors come from a woman aged 50 to 60 with acute COVID-19. CDR3s include the opening cysteine and the closing phenylalanine or tryptophan. A D gene is named only where the DNA matches it firmly. Clone size is given for some rows only: seen once, a few or many times, or a class if the clone is expanded.

V gene	clone size	J gene	D gene	CDR3 protein	CDR3 DNA
TRBV12-5	-	TRBJ1-2	-	CASGLMFSYGYTF	TGTGCTAGTGGTTTGATGTTTTCTTATGGCTACACCTTC
TRBV19	-	TRBJ2-2	-	CASSIEAGFTGELFF	TGTGCCAGTAGTATAGAGGCGGGCTTTACCGGGGAGCTGTTTTTT
TRBV18	-	TRBJ2-6	-	CASSLRQAASGANVLTF	TGTGCCAGCTCCCTAAGACAGGCCGCCTCTGGGGCCAACGTCCTGACTTTC
TRBV29-1	-	TRBJ1-2	TRBD1	CSFGTGLVGYTF	TGCAGCTTTGGGACAGGGCTCGTTGGCTACACCTTC
TRBV4-1	few	TRBJ2-2	TRBD2	CASSQRLAGDTGELFF	TGCGCCAGCAGCCAAAGACTAGCGGGAGACACCGGGGAGCTGTTTTTT
TRBV3-1/TRBV3-2	-	TRBJ2-5	-	CASSPPGEETQYF	TGTGCCAGCAGCCCCCCCGGGGAAGAGACCCAGTACTTC
TRBV7-6	-	TRBJ2-3	TRBD2	CASSLTQGLAGVTDTQYF	TGTGCCAGCAGCTTAACCCAAGGACTAGCGGGGGTCACAGATACGCAGTATTTT
TRBV14	few	TRBJ2-1	TRBD2	CASSQGASGTSSYNEQFF	TGTGCCAGCAGCCAAGGGGCTAGCGGGACCTCGTCCTACAATGAGCAGTTCTTC
TRBV6-4	-	TRBJ1-6	-	CASSAAGGGESPLHF	TGTGCCAGCAGTGCGGCCGGCGGAGGTGAATCACCCCTCCACTTT
TRBV7-3	once	TRBJ2-1	TRBD2	CASSPHLAGGYNEQFF	TGTGCCAGCAGCCCGCATCTAGCGGGAGGATACAATGAGCAGTTCTTC
TRBV7-8	-	TRBJ2-1	TRBD2	CASSIAGRYNEQFF	TGTGCCAGCAGTATAGCGGGACGTTACAATGAGCAGTTCTTC
TRBV5-5	-	TRBJ2-1	TRBD1	CASSLSGGRSNEQFF	TGTGCCAGCAGCTTGTCAGGGGGTAGGTCCAATGAGCAGTTCTTC
TRBV3-1/TRBV3-2	-	TRBJ2-7	-	CASSQAGAVPYEQYF	TGTGCCAGCAGCCAAGCAGGCGCAGTTCCCTACGAGCAGTACTTC
TRBV30	-	TRBJ1-1	-	CAWREQGMAEAFF	TGTGCCTGGAGGGAACAGGGAATGGCTGAAGCTTTCTTT
TRBV29-1	once	TRBJ2-1	-	CSVVSATRGNEQFF	TGCAGCGTTGTTTCGGCTACCCGGGGGAATGAGCAGTTCTTC
TRBV18	-	TRBJ1-1	TRBD1	CASSTRDRVPSNTEAFF	TGTGCCAGCTCAACACGGGACAGGGTCCCGTCGAACACTGAAGCTTTCTTT
TRBV15	-	TRBJ1-5	-	CATSRGGASNQPQHF	TGTGCCACCAGCAGAGGTGGGGCTAGCAATCAGCCCCAGCATTTT
TRBV29-1	few	TRBJ1-1	TRBD1	CSVESDRGAEAFF	TGCAGCGTTGAGTCGGACAGGGGGGCTGAAGCTTTCTTT
TRBV7-2	-	TRBJ2-1	TRBD2	CASSLAARGTSDYNEQFF	TGTGCCAGCAGCTTAGCGGCTCGGGGGACTAGCGACTACAATGAGCAGTTCTTC
TRBV28	-	TRBJ2-2	-	CASSLIWEADGTGNTGELFF	TGTGCCAGCAGTTTAATCTGGGAGGCGGACGGAACTGGGAACACCGGGGAGCTGTTTTTT
TRBV29-1	-	TRBJ1-4	-	CSARESTNEKLFF	TGCAGCGCACGGGAGTCAACTAATGAAAAACTGTTTTTT
TRBV9	-	TRBJ2-7	-	CASSGQGGPYEQYF	TGTGCCAGCAGCGGACAGGGAGGCCCCTACGAGCAGTACTTC
TRBV6-1	-	TRBJ2-1	-	CASSEADVRDEQFF	TGTGCCAGCAGTGAAGCGGACGTGAGGGATGAGCAGTTCTTC
TRBV19	-	TRBJ2-5	-	CASSRGSQETQYF	TGTGCCAGTAGTAGGGGCAGCCAAGAGACCCAGTACTTC
TRBV7-3	-	TRBJ2-3	TRBD2	CASSPLGGRGTDTQYF	TGTGCCAGCAGCCCCTTAGGCGGGAGAGGGACAGATACGCAGTATTTT
TRBV7-9	-	TRBJ1-3	-	CASSPRQENGTLNTIYF	TGTGCCAGCAGCCCGCGACAGGAGAACGGGACGTTAAACACCATATATTTT
TRBV5-4	-	TRBJ2-5	-	CASSWGTGQETQYF	TGTGCCAGCAGCTGGGGGACTGGACAAGAGACCCAGTACTTC
TRBV5-1	-	TRBJ2-5	TRBD2	CASSLGLAGEETQYF	TGCGCCAGCAGCTTAGGACTAGCGGGAGAGGAGACCCAGTACTTC
TRBV5-4	-	TRBJ1-2	-	CASSLETDYGYTF	TGTGCCAGCAGCTTGGAGACAGACTATGGCTACACCTTC
TRBV7-2	-	TRBJ2-3	TRBD2	CASSLNLAESTDTQYF	TGTGCCAGCAGCTTAAATCTAGCGGAAAGCACAGATACGCAGTATTTT
TRBV12-3/TRBV12-4	-	TRBJ1-1	-	CASLREENTEAFF	TGTGCCAGTCTGCGCGAAGAGAACACTGAAGCTTTCTTT
TRBV19	-	TRBJ2-1	-	CASSMDGGSYNEQFF	TGTGCCAGTAGTATGGACGGGGGCTCCTACAATGAGCAGTTCTTC
TRBV5-1	-	TRBJ2-1	TRBD2	CASSTGLAGGTYNEQFF	TGCGCCAGCAGCACGGGACTAGCGGGGGGGACCTACAATGAGCAGTTCTTC
TRBV2	-	TRBJ2-1	TRBD2	CASSEVRLAVYNEQFF	TGTGCCAGCAGTGAAGTTAGACTAGCGGTTTACAATGAGCAGTTCTTC
TRBV5-1	few	TRBJ1-1	TRBD1	CASSLGQGAEAFF	TGCGCCAGCAGCTTGGGACAGGGCGCTGAAGCTTTCTTT
TRBV15	-	TRBJ2-2	TRBD2	CATSNERGTGELFF	TGTGCCACCAGCAATGAGCGGGGCACCGGGGAGCTGTTTTTT